The entry that follows covers one TCR beta chain sequence. No antigen is known for it. Base qualities are not recorded, but no much larger clone differs from it by a single base. TCRbeta CDR3 regions were amplified from genomic DNA using the immunoSEQ Assay, a bias-controlled multiplex PCR. The paper's processing steps were these. The number of nucleated cells in each sample was estimated from the amplification of reference gene primers within the assay. To quantify the absolute abundance of each unique TCRbeta CDR3 rearrangement, sequence reads were collapsed and filtered. For each sample, productive Simpson clonality was calculated as the square root of Simpson's diversity index over productive rearrangements. Drawn from immuneACCESS, this table holds only the in-frame rearrangements with V and J called that TCRdb kept. Clones are partly lost; checked studies trace under half to an unresolved V gene and leave the rest unexplained. D and trimming were read from the DNA, whereas the V and J calls and clone size are those reported in that table. The sample data list over 55,000 clones, and about 82% of these were observed just once. The biggest ten clones account for around 4% of the sample.

Participants in the prospective study were enrolled through a virtual design, were aged roughly 18 to 90 years, and lived in roughly 24 United States geographic areas. In the prospective study, cohorts were assigned on the basis of participant-reported clinical history obtained from a screening survey and a study questionnaire. Mobile phlebotomists in the prospective study collected whole blood, serum and a nasopharyngeal or oropharyngeal swab from every participant. Participants in the prospective study had the option to provide additional blood draws and questionnaires over a roughly 2-month period. Blood samples from the prospective study were shipped frozen or at room temperature prior to DNA extraction. This sample is part of a study of blood T cell repertoires in COVID-19 (dated by TCRdb to 2018 to 2021). Describing the broader study: The collaborator samples originated in the United States, Italy and Spain and spanned the acute and convalescent phases of COVID-19. The material from the prospective study consisted of cDNA or gDNA derived from T cells, B-cell-depleted T cells, or PBMCs. Subjects who had been exposed to COVID-19, were actively infected with it, or had recovered from it provided the deeply sampled blood TCRbeta repertoires that made up the dataset. The repertoires were made available in a free public database intended to serve as a resource for research on the immune response to SARS-CoV-2. Samples came from the ongoing ImmuneRACE study (first 160 participants) plus 1,254 subjects from 6 global collaborators. Sample metadata almost always included a de-identified subject ID, COVID-19 status, age in years and sex. Where HLA class I and class II types were available, the types were taken from metadata supplied by the sample provider, not from assay-based typing.

V lost 9 bases and J lost 3 bases, and the count of bases not matched to a germline gene is 10. Per the germline V gene, MDHEN is the CDR1 and SYDVKM is the CDR2. From the cysteine through the phenylalanine, the CDR3 covers 15 amino acids. Of all the DNA, just the CDR3 is kept, 45 bases in frame from base 1. Overall results and qualifications from the work: Clinical and demographic metadata were provided uncurated, with the amount varying by source and participant.

Recombination linked TRBV28 to TRBJ2-7, and 11 junction bases match TRBD1. This receptor was obtained from a woman in her thirties or forties with acute COVID-19. Sequences were obtained from PBMCs or T cells enriched from blood (not recorded which). In nucleotide form, the sequence is TGTGCCAGTCGGACAGGGGGCTTTTCCTACTACGAGCAGTACTTC. Its amino acids are CASRTGGFSYYEQYF.